Each of the 20 T cell receptor beta chains below was sequenced from the same sample in a study of regulatory T cells in long-lasting Graves disease. Libraries of TCR beta came from iRepertoire HTBI primers plus Arm-PCR of CDR3 regions. TCRdb fed the multiplex PCR reads into MiXCR, producing one record per CDR3 protein. Altogether some 450,000 distinct CDR3 sequences are present, 15% to 20% being singletons, with the ten largest covering around 10%. Time point indicated: newly diagnosed GD, antithyroid drugs for less than 3 months. PBMC-extracted RNA yielded the TCR library. The same sample was also used in a study of T cells in Graves' hyperthyroidism and ophthalmopathy.

This specimen was peripheral blood mononuclear cells (PBMCs), taken at new diagnosis, from a patient treated with antithyroid drugs. The source of these receptors is a woman in her 30s with Graves disease.

This chain connects TRBV4-3 to TRBJ2-7; TRBD1 matches 10 bases. V lost 3 bases and J lost 0; bases outside the gene matches: 2. Germline values: CDR1 LGHNA, CDR2 YSLEER. The CDR3 spans 15 residues. CDR3 in DNA: TGCGCCAGCAGCCAGGGACAGGGGAGCTCCTACGAGCAGTACTTC. This encodes CASSQGQGSSYEQYF.

This clonotype showed up just a few times. The genes are TRBV7-3 and TRBJ2-2; a possible D gene is TRBD2 (5 bases). V lost 2 bases and J lost 7, with 8 bases in between. This CDR3 region has 13 residues. Germline values: CDR1 SGHTA, CDR2 FQGTGA. The CDR3 sequence: CASSLSGNGELFF. In DNA, the CDR3 is TGTGCCAGCAGCTTATCGGGGAACGGGGAGCTGTTTTTT.

This clonotype was detected ten times or more. The V call is TRBV2, the J call TRBJ2-2; tentatively, D is TRBD2 (6 bases). CDR1 and CDR2 (germline): SNHLY, FYNNEI. There are 16 residues in the CDR3. Trimming left V 3 bases short and J 2 bases short, with 13 bases between. CDR3 region: CASSDGAGFNTGELFF. The CDR3 nucleotides are TGTGCCAGCAGTGACGGGGCGGGATTCAACACCGGGGAGCTGTTTTTT.

The gene calls are TRBV15 and TRBJ1-1; 7 bases fit TRBD1. Germline CDR1 reads LNHNV; CDR2 reads YYDKDF (reference sequence). V lost 5 bases to trimming and J lost 7 bases; unmatched junction nucleotides: 10. The CDR3 has 14 residues. CDR3 DNA sequence: TGTGCCACCAGCTATGACAGGGAAATTGTTGAAGCTTTCTTT. This translates into CATSYDREIVEAFF.

In its sample, this clonotype was seen a few times. The rearrangement links TRBV6-5 to TRBJ2-2, with 7 positions matching TRBD1. Germline V gives CDR1 MNHEY, CDR2 SVGAGI. V shed 4 bases and J 3 bases; nucleotides not matched to a gene: 5. This CDR3 is built from 15 residues. DNA of the CDR3: TGTGCCAGCAGTTTCCGGGACAGCTACACCGGGGAGCTGTTTTTT. Protein: CASSFRDSYTGELFF.

This clonotype came up many times. The J gene is TRBJ2-5, the V gene TRBV2; D call uncertain. The CDR3 runs 13 residues. Looked up from germline, CDR1 is SNHLY and CDR2 is FYNNEI. Trimming removed 7 bases at V and 5 bases at J, with 14 bases between. The CDR3 here is CASNPEVRETQYF. CDR3 bases: TGTGCCAGCAACCCCGAAGTTAGGGAGACCCAGTACTTC.

This clonotype appeared many times. This chain links TRBV5-1 with TRBJ2-3; D not certain. There are 14 residues in the CDR3. Per germline, CDR1 SGHRS and CDR2 YFSETQ. The germline V and J ends were trimmed by 6 bases and 6 bases, with 17 bases remaining between them. The CDR3 loop reads CASKTIFNSDTQYF. For the CDR3, the DNA is TGCGCCAGCAAAACCATATTCAACAGTGATACGCAGTATTTT. The entire variable domain, with the rest obtained from reference TRBV5-1 and TRBJ2-3, is as follows: KAGVTQTPRYLIKTRGQQVTLSCSPISGHRSVSWYQQTPGQGLQFLFEYFSETQRNKGNFPGRFSGRQFSNSRSEMNVSTLELGDSALYLCASKTIFNSDTQYFGPGTRLTVL.

In this sample, this clonotype turned up many times. This chain uses TRBV12-5 with TRBJ2-1; D possibly corresponds to TRBD2 (6 bases). The germline V gene encodes CDR1 LGHNT and CDR2 FRNRAP. The CDR3 runs to 17 residues. V was pared by 1 base and J by 2 bases, with 15 bases between. The CDR3 loop reads CASGLAPREDTYNEQFF. CDR3 nucleotides: TGTGCTAGTGGTTTGGCCCCCAGGGAGGACACCTACAATGAGCAGTTCTTC.

The rearrangement uses TRBV20-1 and TRBJ1-4; 11 bases map to TRBD1. The CDR3 sequence is 15 residues long. J was trimmed by 8 bases and V by 5 bases; bases with no gene match: 10. Germline loops: CDR1 DFQATT, CDR2 SNEGSKA (reference sequence). The CDR3 DNA reads TGCAGTGCTCCAAGGACAGGGGGCGGGGGGGAAAAACTGTTTTTT. Its protein product is CSAPRTGGGGEKLFF.

The V and J genes are TRBV4-2 and TRBJ2-2; 15 bases are a match to TRBD2. V shed 3 bases, J shed 7 bases, and the junction held 15 bases outside the gene matches. The CDR3 has 20 residues. Per the germline V gene, CDR1 is LGHNA and CDR2 is YNFKEQ. The CDR3, as DNA: TGTGCCAGCAGCCAGAGCGTGGGGACTAGCGGGAGGTCGGCCATCGGGGAGCTGTTTTTT. Residues: CASSQSVGTSGRSAIGELFF.

This clonotype was seen ten or more times. J is TRBJ1-1 and V is TRBV11-3, with D perhaps matching TRBD1 (6 bases). CDR1 and CDR2 from the germline V gene are SGHNT and YENEEA. The CDR3 consists of 18 residues. V lost 3 bases and J 1 base, leaving 21 bases between the germline ends. The CDR3 here is CASSLVTPLLQGNTEAFF. The CDR3 DNA follows: TGTGCCAGCAGCTTGGTAACCCCATTACTACAGGGGAACACTGAAGCTTTCTTT.

This clonotype was recorded at least ten times. The genes are TRBV20-1 and TRBJ1-4; 10 bases map to TRBD1. Germline V gene data show CDR1 as DFQATT and CDR2 as SNEGSKA (reference sequence). The ends lost 6 bases at V and 2 bases at J; junction bases unmatched: 9. This CDR3 comprises 16 residues. CDR3 DNA sequence: TGCAGTGCGCCGGGACAGGGGTTCAGCACTAATGAAAAACTGTTTTTT. Translation gives CSAPGQGFSTNEKLFF.

This clonotype was observed many times. This sequence joins TRBV7-9 and TRBJ2-3, with D uncertain. The V gene lost 5 bases and the J gene lost 0 bases, with 3 bases spanning the gap. The CDR3 extends over 12 amino acids. The germline V gene encodes CDR1 SEHNR and CDR2 FQNEAQ (reference sequence). The CDR3 region has the DNA TGTGCCAGCAGCAAGAGCACAGATACGCAGTATTTT. Translation gives CASSKSTDTQYF. Full variable domain (missing parts from reference TRBV7-9 and TRBJ2-3): DTGVSQNPRHKITKRGQNVTFRCDPISEHNRLYWYRQTLGQGPEFLTYFQNEAQLEKSRLLSDRFSAERPKGSFSTLEIQRTEQGDSAMYLCASSKSTDTQYFGPGTRLTVL.

Points on this clonotype: A much larger clone sits a single nucleotide away, making a read error possible. The rearrangement uses TRBV3-1 and TRBJ2-7; possibly TRBD1 for D (6 bases). This CDR3 is 14 amino acids long. Trimming stripped 4 bases from V and 5 bases from J, with 15 bases between. Per germline, CDR1 LGHDT and CDR2 YNNKEL (reference sequence). The CDR3 coding sequence is TGTGCCAGCAGCCTAGCCGGGACAAGGAACGAGCAGTACTTC. Protein sequence: CASSLAGTRNEQYF.

This clonotype was recorded many times. The rearrangement joins TRBV2 to TRBJ2-3; 7 positions agree with TRBD2. The CDR3 is 17 amino acids. Per the germline V gene, CDR1 is SNHLY and CDR2 is FYNNEI. V trimming: 4 bases; J trimming: 6 bases; junction bases outside the gene matches: 16. CDR3 in DNA: TGTGCCAGCAGTGCTGCGGACGGGGGGTTAATCCAGGATACGCAGTATTTT. This gives the protein CASSAADGGLIQDTQYF. The full variable domain, with the rest looked up from reference TRBV2 and TRBJ2-3, is EPEVTQTPSHQVTQMGQEVILRCVPISNHLYFYWYRQILGQKVEFLVSFYNNEISEKSEIFDDQFSVERPDGSNFTLKIRSTKLEDSAMYFCASSAADGGLIQDTQYFGPGTRLTVL.

This clonotype was picked up many times. This chain joins TRBV27 and TRBJ1-1; no definite D call. This CDR3 is 11 amino acids long. V was cut by 7 bases and J by 0 bases, with 3 bases left in between. Germline V CDR1 and CDR2: MNHEY, SMNVEV (reference sequence). DNA for the CDR3: TGTGCCAGCAAGCTGAACACTGAAGCTTTCTTT. As protein: CASKLNTEAFF.

Only a few counts were recorded for this clonotype. The chain is built from TRBV7-8 and TRBJ2-7; 15 bases agree with TRBD2. Germline V gene sequence: CDR1 SGHVS, CDR2 FQNEAQ. Germline trimming cut 4 bases from V and 0 bases from J; bases unmatched to any gene: 7. The length of the CDR3 is 18 residues. CDR3 DNA: TGTGCCAGCAGCTACGGACTAGCGGGAGGGCCAAGCTCCTACGAGCAGTACTTC. Its protein product is CASSYGLAGGPSSYEQYF.

V gene TRBV28 combines with J gene TRBJ2-7; 9 bases are a match to TRBD1. The CDR3 loop spans 15 amino acids. Germline lookup yields CDR1 MDHEN and CDR2 SYDVKM. Trimming cost V 6 bases and J 5 bases; bases outside gene matches: 11. The CDR3 sequence: CASSFWTGVMDEQYF. The CDR3 coding sequence is TGTGCCAGCAGCTTCTGGACAGGGGTTATGGACGAGCAGTACTTC. Looking up the rest from reference TRBV28 and TRBJ2-7 gives the full variable domain: DVKVTQSSRYLVKRTGEKVFLECVQDMDHENMFWYRQDPGLGLRLIYFSYDVKMKEKGDIPEGYSVSREKKERFSLILESASTNQTSMYLCASSFWTGVMDEQYFGPGTRLTVT.

The genes are TRBV18 and TRBJ2-5, with 7 bases identical to TRBD1. Trimming removed 6 bases from V and 2 bases from J; junction bases left unmatched: 6. The CDR3 is 14 residues long. Germline assignment: CDR1 KGHSH and CDR2 LQKENI. CDR3 bases: TGTGCCAGCTCTTATGGGACAGAGCAAGAGACCCAGTACTTC. This codes for CASSYGTEQETQYF.

Regarding this clonotype: A much larger clone sits a single nucleotide away, making a read error possible. Here the CDR3 omits its conserved ending phenylalanine or tryptophan, so a read error is the likely source. The V and J genes are TRBV6-2 or TRBV6-3 and TRBJ2-3; D remains unclear. V lost 7 bases to trimming and J lost 6 bases, with 20 bases between them. The CDR3 has 15 amino acids. Germline V gene lookup returns CDR1 MNHEY and CDR2 SVGEGT. The CDR3 DNA sequence: TGTGCCAGCACCGAACGGATGATAAGCAAGGATACGCAGTATTCT. It is translated as CASTERMISKDTQYS.